This entry concerns a single T cell receptor beta chain. Its specificity is unknown. CD4+ T cell isolation took place after approximately 11 days of culture. Between March and December 2020, the person had a SARS-CoV-2 infection that PCR confirmed. Vaccine administered to participants consisted of two doses of either BNT162b2 or mRNA-1273. Half the medium was replaced with IL-2 medium on days 3 and 7. The data stem from a study of vaccination effects on CD4 cells after COVID-19. Turning to the study itself: Late post-vaccine samples came at days +241, +227 and +161 respectively. It was with around 9.9 IU/ml IL-2 and 10 ug/ml peptides that roughly 2.2 million PBMC per well were cultured.

Notes on the study in general: The study dataset contains few convalescent patients and includes no early post-infection timepoints.

Here immunoSEQ multiplex PCR was the method, and the copy in TCRdb shows in-frame clones only, minus some. The data show 30,000 to 40,000 clones, with about three quarters seen just once and about 7.1% held by the top ten. This clonotype originated in a human donor who had a prior SARS-CoV-2 infection. Sample: CD4+ T cells from PBMCs cultured without peptide, taken after COVID-19 vaccination.

For the CDR3, the DNA is TGTGCCAGCAGCTTTGGGGGGGAGTACAATGAGCAGTTCTTC. It yields the protein CASSFGGEYNEQFF. This chain uses TRBV7-2 with TRBJ2-1, with 7 bases matching TRBD2. The CDR3 is 14 amino acids. CDR1 SGHTA and CDR2 FQGNSA come from the germline V gene. V lost 3 bases and J lost 4; bases outside the gene matches: 3.